The source of this T cell receptor (beta chain) is a study of a mutant IDH1 vaccine in newly diagnosed glioma (dated by TCRdb to about 2021). About the full investigation: Patients received eight vaccinations in weeks 1, 3, 5, 7, 11, 15, 19 and 23, corresponding to visits V03 through V10. Prior to enrollment, patients had been given standard therapy consisting of radiotherapy alone, temozolomide alone, or radiochemotherapy with temozolomide, with the combination given to most patients. Longitudinal TCRB deep sequencing was performed for roughly 27 treated patients wherever samples were available for exploratory analyses. Six visits were used for peripheral blood collection: V03 (baseline), V05, V07, V10, V12 and V13. In the chemotherapy-containing groups, vaccination started alongside temozolomide cycles, whereas in patients who had radiotherapy alone it started 4-6 weeks after radiotherapy. Of the 32 patients who were treated, about 60% were male and approximately 38% were female, and the mean age was around 41 years.

Reading the label with the study, this specimen's time point is: week 5, during vaccination. Each vaccine dose was 300 ug of a 20-mer mutant IDH1 peptide in Montanide, given subcutaneously with topical imiquimod. All donors had newly diagnosed IDH1-mutant astrocytomas of WHO grade 3 or 4 that showed loss of nuclear ATRX. The samples were drawn from NOA16, a multicentre, single-arm, open-label phase I trial in Germany that tested a mutant IDH1 peptide vaccine in humans for the first time. Genomic DNA for TCRB sequencing was extracted from EDTA blood using the DNeasy Blood and Tissue Kit. The investigation overall reported the following: PBMC samples for TCRB deep sequencing were selected based on availability. No apparent relationship was observed between pseudoprogression and alterations in the top peripheral T cell clonotypes detected by TCRB sequencing. The authors noted that analyses of patient blood samples could not be reproduced because of sample limitations. Across multiple MHC alleles, vaccine-induced immune responses were seen in more than 80% of patients.

The library came from the immunoSEQ multiplex PCR assay. Rearranged TCR beta chain sequences were amplified with the hsTCRB Kit following the manufacturer's protocol. Sequencing of TCRB libraries was carried out on an Illumina MiSeq. Concerning the study's data processing: The kit vendor's proprietary platform handled demultiplexing, trimming and gene mapping. In TCRdb, the immuneACCESS table is reduced to in-frame sequences with V and J assigned. These tables do not hold every clone; where another copy was compared, an unresolved V gene accounts for under half, and the others remain unexplained. D and trimming come from the DNA, and the V and J calls and clone size come from that table. The sample table holds around 58,000 clones, of which 80% to 85% were seen once. Under 3.5% of the sample goes to the ten largest clones. In the case of this clone: Its target antigen remains unknown. No base quality information exists; no much larger clone differs at one position.

The TCR sequence derives from a man between 25 and 39 years old with glioma. The sample was PBMCs, taken from a glioma patient whose treatment included an IDH1 peptide vaccine.

The CDR3 has the sequence CATSGGGAAQYF. The nucleotide sequence is TGTGCCACCAGCGGGGGCGGTGCTGCGCAGTATTTT. This sequence uses TRBV6-5 and TRBJ2-3; TRBD2 aligns with 8 central bases. The germline V gene specifies MNHEY as CDR1 and SVGAGI as CDR2. V lost 10 bases and J lost 10 bases, and the count of bases not matched to a germline gene is 10. The CDR3 has 12 amino acids, counting the end cysteine and phenylalanine. The read is trimmed to its CDR3 DNA, 36 bases read in frame from base 1.